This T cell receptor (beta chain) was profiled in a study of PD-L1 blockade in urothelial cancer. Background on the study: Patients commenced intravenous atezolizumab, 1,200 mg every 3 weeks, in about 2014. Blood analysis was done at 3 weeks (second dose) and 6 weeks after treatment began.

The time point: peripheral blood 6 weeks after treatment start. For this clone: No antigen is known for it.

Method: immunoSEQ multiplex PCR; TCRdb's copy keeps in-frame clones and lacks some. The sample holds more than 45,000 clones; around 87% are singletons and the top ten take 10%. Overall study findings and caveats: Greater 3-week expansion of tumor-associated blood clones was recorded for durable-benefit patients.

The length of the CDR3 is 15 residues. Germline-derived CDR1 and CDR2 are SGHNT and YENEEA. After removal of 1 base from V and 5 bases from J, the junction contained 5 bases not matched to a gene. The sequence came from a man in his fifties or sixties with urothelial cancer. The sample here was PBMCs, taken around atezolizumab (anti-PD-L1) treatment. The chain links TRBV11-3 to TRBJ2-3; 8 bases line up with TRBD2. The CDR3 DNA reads TGTGCCAGCAGCTTAGGTGGGCTAGCGGGAGATACGCAGTATTTT. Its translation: CASSLGGLAGDTQYF. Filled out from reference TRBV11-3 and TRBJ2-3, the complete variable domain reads EAGVVQSPRYKIIEKKQPVAFWCNPISGHNTLYWYLQNLGQGPELLIRYENEEAVDDSQLPKDRFSAERLKGVDSTLKIQPAELGDSAVYLCASSLGGLAGDTQYFGPGTRLTVL.